These T cell receptor beta chains were read from a single sample in a study of T-cell memory formation after mild COVID-19. TCRdb redid the calling of the 5' RACE reads with MiXCR, one entry per CDR3 protein. Here the sample spans roughly 170,000 distinct CDR3 sequences, about 21% being singletons. Specimen: PBMCs or a T cell subset sorted from them (not recorded which). The origin of the receptors is an adult woman who had mild COVID-19 (a few samples of this study predate the infection). Cell type and time point are not known. Each CDR3 is given with its conserved first and last residue. D genes are given only for firm matches. A clone size is listed for some rows: how often the clone was seen (once, few, many), or a class if it is expanded.

d_call	clone_size	j_call	v_call	cdr3_aa	cdr3_nt
TRBD1	NA	TRBJ1-2	TRBV20-1	CSASARQGGRFDYGYTF	TGCAGTGCTTCAGCCCGACAGGGGGGAAGGTTTGACTATGGCTACACCTTC
NA	NA	TRBJ1-1	TRBV7-9	CASSFLREGGTEAFF	TGTGCCAGCAGCTTCTTGCGGGAGGGGGGAACTGAAGCTTTCTTT
NA	NA	TRBJ1-2	TRBV24-1	CATSDSWDVYGYTF	TGTGCCACCAGTGATTCCTGGGACGTCTATGGCTACACCTTC
TRBD1	NA	TRBJ1-3	TRBV9	CASSVGTGELWSGNTIYF	TGTGCCAGCAGCGTAGGAACAGGGGAGTTGTGGTCTGGAAACACCATATATTTT
TRBD1	NA	TRBJ1-1	TRBV5-6	CASSFNPHDRDTEAFF	TGTGCCAGCAGCTTTAACCCCCATGACAGGGACACTGAAGCTTTCTTT
TRBD1	NA	TRBJ2-3	TRBV16	CASSLQRGQADTQYF	TGTGCCAGCAGTCTACAGAGGGGGCAAGCAGATACGCAGTATTTT
NA	NA	TRBJ2-7	TRBV2	CASSGVRQYF	TGTGCCAGCAGTGGGGTAAGGCAGTACTTC
NA	NA	TRBJ2-7	TRBV30	CAWSRGIGSYEQYF	TGTGCCTGGAGTAGAGGGATCGGCTCCTACGAGCAGTACTTC
TRBD2	NA	TRBJ2-7	TRBV6-2/TRBV6-3	CASSPRLADEQYF	TGTGCCAGCAGTCCGCGACTAGCGGACGAGCAGTACTTC
NA	few	TRBJ2-7	TRBV7-2	CASSLFRDSYEQYF	TGTGCCAGCAGCTTATTCAGGGATTCCTACGAGCAGTACTTC
NA	NA	TRBJ2-3	TRBV7-6	CASTQTGGTDTQYF	TGTGCCAGCACCCAGACGGGGGGCACAGATACGCAGTATTTT
NA	few	TRBJ2-7	TRBV7-2	CASSLRQRLSHEQYF	TGTGCCAGCAGCTTGAGACAACGCCTTTCCCACGAGCAGTACTTC
NA	NA	TRBJ2-1	TRBV11-3	CASSGTFVSYNEQFF	TGTGCCAGCAGCGGGACATTTGTCTCCTACAATGAGCAGTTCTTC
TRBD1	few	TRBJ1-2	TRBV7-9	CASSPVGQVALYGYTF	TGTGCCAGCAGCCCCGTAGGACAGGTCGCACTTTATGGCTACACCTTC
NA	NA	TRBJ2-1	TRBV4-1	CASSQEQGPPNNEQFF	TGCGCCAGCAGCCAAGAACAGGGCCCTCCGAACAATGAGCAGTTCTTC
TRBD1	NA	TRBJ2-3	TRBV20-1	CSARLNPLGQVISTDTQYF	TGCAGTGCTAGACTAAACCCGCTGGGACAGGTGATTAGCACAGATACGCAGTATTTT
TRBD1	once	TRBJ2-1	TRBV12-3/TRBV12-4	CASSLPPGQGVNEQFF	TGTGCCAGCAGTTTGCCCCCGGGACAGGGTGTTAATGAGCAGTTCTTC
TRBD1	few	TRBJ2-7	TRBV18	CASSPRPDRNSYEQYF	TGTGCCAGCTCACCACGTCCGGACAGGAACTCCTACGAGCAGTACTTC
NA	few	TRBJ2-1	TRBV4-2	CASSQVGVSGKGDEQFF	TGTGCCAGCAGCCAAGTTGGCGTGAGCGGGAAGGGGGATGAGCAGTTCTTC
NA	NA	TRBJ2-3	TRBV7-9	CASSPPFDTQYF	TGTGCCAGCAGCCCCCCATTCGATACGCAGTATTTT
NA	NA	TRBJ2-3	TRBV7-7	CASSLSETSTDTQYF	TGTGCTAGCAGCTTAAGCGAAACTAGCACAGATACGCAGTATTTT
TRBD2	few	TRBJ2-7	TRBV4-1	CASSHSTSVYEQYF	TGCGCCAGCAGCCACTCGACTAGCGTCTACGAGCAGTACTTC
NA	NA	TRBJ1-1	TRBV6-6	CASSYSVGVNTEAFF	TGTGCCAGCAGTTACTCGGTGGGTGTGAACACTGAAGCTTTCTTT
NA	NA	TRBJ1-1	TRBV12-3/TRBV12-4	CASSPWISMNTEAFF	TGTGCCAGCAGCCCGTGGATATCAATGAACACTGAAGCTTTCTTT
TRBD1	few	TRBJ2-1	TRBV11-2	CASSFAGGSYNEQFF	TGTGCCAGCAGCTTCGCAGGGGGCTCTTACAATGAGCAGTTCTTC
NA	NA	TRBJ2-5	TRBV7-8	CASSLAVAGARVGQYF	TGTGCCAGCAGCTTAGCGGTGGCCGGGGCGAGGGTGGGCCAGTACTTC